A selection of T cell receptor beta chains follows, all from one sample in a study of T cells after yellow fever vaccination. TCRdb used MiXCR to reprocess the 5' RACE reads, holding one entry per CDR3 protein. Of 300,000 to 400,000 distinct CDR3 sequences in the sample, 8% to 9.5% were seen once. The sequencing here drew on PBMCs, taken 45 days after the first yellow fever vaccination. Every receptor here comes from a man aged 18 to 35 who received the YFV17D yellow fever vaccine. The CDR3 runs from the conserved cysteine through the conserved F or W. The D gene is left open where the match is weak. Size is omitted from some rows. Given values are once, few, many or a class for expanded clones.

size | J | D | V | DNA | CDR3
many | TRBJ2-1 | . | TRBV7-2 | TGTGCCAGCAGCTTAGTTGCGGCGAGGTACAATGAGCAGTTCTTC | CASSLVAARYNEQFF
few | TRBJ1-6 | . | TRBV7-2 | TGTGCCAGCAGTTCGGGGCCCGGCAACTCACCCCTCCACTTT | CASSSGPGNSPLHF
. | TRBJ2-7 | . | TRBV19 | TGTGCCAGTAGTTTCCGGGATCAGTACGAGCAGTACTTC | CASSFRDQYEQYF
few | TRBJ1-6 | . | TRBV7-9 | TGTGCTTTTGGGAGGGAGAGCTCCTATAATTCACCCCTCCACTTT | CAFGRESSYNSPLHF
few | TRBJ2-2 | TRBD2 | TRBV5-5 | TGTGCCAGCAGCTTGACGGGGGGGTCACTTACCGGGGAGCTGTTTTTT | CASSLTGGSLTGELFF
. | TRBJ2-7 | TRBD1 | TRBV3-1 | TGTGCCAGCAGCCAAGTGACAGGGGTCGGCGAGCAGTACTTC | CASSQVTGVGEQYF
few | TRBJ1-1 | . | TRBV19 | TGTGCCAGTAGTGACCTCCCTTCTTCGAGCACTGAAGCTTTCTTT | CASSDLPSSSTEAFF
many | TRBJ2-1 | TRBD1 | TRBV18 | TGTGCCAGCTCACCACCCGGGACAGGGTCCTACAATGAGCAGTTCTTC | CASSPPGTGSYNEQFF
many | TRBJ1-1 | . | TRBV12-3/TRBV12-4 | TGTGCCAGCAGTCCCCGAGGGGGCACTGAAGCTTTCTTT | CASSPRGGTEAFF
. | TRBJ2-5 | TRBD1 | TRBV5-1 | TGCGCCAGCAGCAAAGGGGGACAGGTTCAAGAGACCCAGTACTTC | CASSKGGQVQETQYF
many | TRBJ2-3 | . | TRBV19 | TGTGCCAGTAGTATTCCAGGGAGAGATACGCAGTATTTT | CASSIPGRDTQYF
few | TRBJ2-1 | . | TRBV7-3 | TGTGCCAGCAGTCCCCAGGACCAATTCATGGAGCAGTTCTTC | CASSPQDQFMEQFF
. | TRBJ2-3 | TRBD2 | TRBV4-3 | TGCGCCAGCAGCCAAGTTTGGGAGCGGGGGGCCGATACAGATACGCAGTATTTT | CASSQVWERGADTDTQYF
. | TRBJ1-6 | . | TRBV4-3 | TGCGCCAGCAGCCAAGATCTATGGGGAAGTAGTAATTCACCCCTCCACTTT | CASSQDLWGSSNSPLHF
few | TRBJ2-1 | . | TRBV6-5 | TGTGCCAGCACGCAAACTGGGCGAGGGGCGGTAAATGAGCAGTTCTTC | CASTQTGRGAVNEQFF
. | TRBJ1-5 | TRBD1 | TRBV12-3/TRBV12-4 | TGTGCCAGCGGGCAGGGGGTAAATAGCAATCAGCCCCAGCATTTT | CASGQGVNSNQPQHF
few | TRBJ1-6 | . | TRBV20-1 | TGCAGTGCTAGCCGCGCGGTAGATTCACCCCTCCACTTT | CSASRAVDSPLHF
few | TRBJ2-5 | . | TRBV20-1 | TGCAGTGCCCGGGTCTCCGGGCGGGAGACCCAGTACTTC | CSARVSGRETQYF
. | TRBJ2-7 | . | TRBV14 | TGTGCCAGCAGCCAAGATTTGTTTAACGAGCAGTACTTC | CASSQDLFNEQYF
few | TRBJ1-1 | . | TRBV2 | TGTGCCAGCAGGACAGATTTTAACACTGAAGCTTTCTTT | CASRTDFNTEAFF
. | TRBJ2-1 | . | TRBV6-1 | TGTGCCAGCAGTACCCGCATCCCGGGCAATGAGCAGTTCTTC | CASSTRIPGNEQFF
many | TRBJ2-1 | TRBD1 | TRBV7-9 | TGTGCCAGCAGCCGGGGACAGGTCGCCTACAATGAGCAGTTCTTC | CASSRGQVAYNEQFF
. | TRBJ2-3 | . | TRBV7-2 | TGTGCCAGCAGCTTAGGATCCATTCCGAGCACAGATACGCAGTATTTT | CASSLGSIPSTDTQYF
few | TRBJ2-3 | . | TRBV3-1 | TGTGCCAGCAGCCTCTCTACGGTAGATACGCAGTATTTT | CASSLSTVDTQYF
many | TRBJ2-5 | . | TRBV20-1 | TGCAGTGCTAGAGCCATCCAGCCGGGAAACCAAGAGACCCAGTACTTC | CSARAIQPGNQETQYF
. | TRBJ2-1 | . | TRBV5-4 | TGTGCCAGCAGCTTGGCCCAGGGCAACAATGAGCAGTTCTTC | CASSLAQGNNEQFF
few | TRBJ1-3 | TRBD1 | TRBV7-9 | TGTGCCAGCAGGCCGGGACAGGGGTCTACTGGAAACACCATATATTTT | CASRPGQGSTGNTIYF
many | TRBJ2-1 | TRBD2 | TRBV7-3 | TGTGCCAGCAGCCTAAGGTCTAGCGGGGGGGTAAGCGGTAGCTACAATGAGCAGTTCTTC | CASSLRSSGGVSGSYNEQFF
. | TRBJ1-1 | . | TRBV20-1 | TGCAGTGCTATAACCGACAGTCACACTGAAGCTTTCTTT | CSAITDSHTEAFF
. | TRBJ1-4 | . | TRBV7-6 | TGTGCCAGCAGCCAGGCCCGGCCTCGGGAAAAACTGTTTTTT | CASSQARPREKLFF
. | TRBJ2-5 | . | TRBV4-3 | TGCGCCAGCAGCCAAGATATTGGCGGGCGGACTCAAGAGACCCAGTACTTC | CASSQDIGGRTQETQYF
. | TRBJ1-2 | . | TRBV2 | TGTGCCAGCAGTGAAGCTAGTGGGTCCCTCACACACACCTTC | CASSEASGSLTHTF
. | TRBJ2-1 | . | TRBV20-1 | TGCTGTGCAACAAACCTCTTCCAGGGTACTAACAATGAGCAGTTCTTC | CCATNLFQGTNNEQFF
. | TRBJ2-3 | . | TRBV6-2/TRBV6-3 | TGTGCCAGCAGCCAGGCGGGCTGGGGAGATACGCAGTATTTT | CASSQAGWGDTQYF
few | TRBJ1-1 | . | TRBV7-9 | TGTGCCAGCAGCTACGAAGGGCCTGAAGCTTTCTTT | CASSYEGPEAFF
few | TRBJ1-4 | . | TRBV6-5 | TGTGCCAGCAGTTATTCTGACAGTGAAAAACTGTTTTTT | CASSYSDSEKLFF
. | TRBJ2-3 | . | TRBV20-1 | TGCAGTGCTCAAACCGGCTCTAGCACAGATACGCAGTATTTT | CSAQTGSSTDTQYF
few | TRBJ2-4 | . | TRBV7-8 | TGTGCCAGCAGCTTAGACAGAAGACAGTACTTC | CASSLDRRQYF
few | TRBJ2-2 | . | TRBV4-2 | TGTGCCAGCAGCCAAGACAGGGGCTGTACCGGGGAGCTGTTTTTT | CASSQDRGCTGELFF
. | TRBJ2-3 | . | TRBV6-5 | TGTGCCAGCAGTTTCACATCTCTCGGCACAGATACGCAGTATTTT | CASSFTSLGTDTQYF
few | TRBJ2-5 | . | TRBV7-9 | TGTGCCAGCAGAGCAATTAGGGAGACCCAGTACTTC | CASRAIRETQYF
. | TRBJ2-3 | . | TRBV9 | TGTGCCAGCAGCGGCCGTATTAGCCAAACTTACACGGCTACGCAGTATTTT | CASSGRISQTYTATQYF
many | TRBJ2-5 | . | TRBV24-1 | TGTGCCACCAGTGATTTTCGGGGGAACCAAGAGACCCAGTACTTC | CATSDFRGNQETQYF
few | TRBJ2-3 | . | TRBV7-2 | TGTGCCAGCAGCATTACCCGGGGTGATACGCAGTATTTT | CASSITRGDTQYF
. | TRBJ2-5 | TRBD2 | TRBV20-1 | TGCAGTGCTCCGAGCGGGGGGGCCTCAGAGACCCAGTACTTC | CSAPSGGASETQYF
. | TRBJ1-1 | . | TRBV29-1 | TGCAGCGCAAACAGACGGGGGGCAATGAACACTGAAGCTTTCTTT | CSANRRGAMNTEAFF
many | TRBJ2-1 | . | TRBV28 | TGTGCCAGCAGTTTACCCCACAATGAGCAGTTCTTC | CASSLPHNEQFF
few | TRBJ2-7 | . | TRBV7-7 | TGTGCCAGCAGCCCCAACCCCGGACAGGAGCAGTACTTC | CASSPNPGQEQYF
. | TRBJ2-1 | TRBD1 | TRBV9 | TGTGCCAGCAGCGTAGGGAAGGGGACAGGGGCGGATGAGCAGTTCTTC | CASSVGKGTGADEQFF
. | TRBJ2-1 | . | TRBV7-6 | TGTGCCAGCAGGCCAACCGGGAGCTCCTACAATGAGCAGTTCTTC | CASRPTGSSYNEQFF
. | TRBJ2-5 | . | TRBV12-3/TRBV12-4 | TGTGCCAGCAGAAGGATGGTCGAAGAGACCCAGTACTTC | CASRRMVEETQYF
many | TRBJ1-1 | . | TRBV5-1 | TGCGCCAGCAGCTTCACTGGACTTCAGAACACTGAAGCTTTCTTT | CASSFTGLQNTEAFF
. | TRBJ1-1 | . | TRBV24-1 | TGTGCCACCAGCGATGGGACTGAAGCTTTCTTT | CATSDGTEAFF
few | TRBJ2-5 | TRBD1 | TRBV7-9 | TGTGCCAGCAGCTTCTTCGGGACAGGGCAAGAGACCCAGTACTTC | CASSFFGTGQETQYF
. | TRBJ1-4 | TRBD1 | TRBV2 | TGTGCCAGCAGTGTTTCCGGGACAGGGGGGGTAAAACTGTTTTTT | CASSVSGTGGVKLFF
. | TRBJ2-5 | . | TRBV7-2 | TGTGCCAGCAGCCAGCCCGTCGGGACCGGGTTTCCAGTCCACTTC | CASSQPVGTGFPVHF
. | TRBJ1-3 | . | TRBV20-1 | TGCAGTGCTAGACCTTATGGGAACACCATATATTTT | CSARPYGNTIYF